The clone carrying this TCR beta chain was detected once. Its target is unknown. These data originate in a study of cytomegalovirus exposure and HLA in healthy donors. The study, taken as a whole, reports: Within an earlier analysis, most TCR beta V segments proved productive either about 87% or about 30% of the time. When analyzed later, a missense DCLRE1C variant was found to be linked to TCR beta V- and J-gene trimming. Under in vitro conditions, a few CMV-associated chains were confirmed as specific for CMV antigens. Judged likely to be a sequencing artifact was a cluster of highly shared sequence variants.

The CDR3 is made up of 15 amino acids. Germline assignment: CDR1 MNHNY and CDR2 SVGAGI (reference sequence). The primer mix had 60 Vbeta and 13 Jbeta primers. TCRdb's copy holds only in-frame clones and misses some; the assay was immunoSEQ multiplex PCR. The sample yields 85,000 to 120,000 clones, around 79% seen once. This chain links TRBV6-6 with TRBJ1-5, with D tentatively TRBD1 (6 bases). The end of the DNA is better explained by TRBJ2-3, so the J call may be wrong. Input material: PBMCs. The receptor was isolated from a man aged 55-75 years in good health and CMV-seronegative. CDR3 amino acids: CASRRDTDSNQPQYF. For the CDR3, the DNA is TGTGCCAGCAGAAGGGACACCGATAGCAATCAGCCCCAGTATTTT.